The rows below give T cell receptor beta chains drawn from one sample of a study of blood T cell repertoires in COVID-19. Using immunoSEQ multiplex PCR, the repertoire was profiled, and TCRdb retains in-frame clones only, with some absent. The table lists roughly 100,000 clones, about 90% of them singletons. Sequencing input: peripheral blood. Every receptor here comes from a man aged 50 to 60 in a cohort sampled during active COVID-19. Each CDR3 is given with its conserved first and last residue. The D gene is left open where the match is weak. Clone size is stated in some rows and not others, as once, few, many or a class when expanded.

clone_size j_call v_call d_call cdr3_nt cdr3_aa
- TRBJ2-3 TRBV4-1 - TGCGCCAGCAGCCAAGCGGCCCGTATAGGCGGGGGCACGGATACGCAGTATTTT CASSQAARIGGGTDTQYF
once TRBJ1-1 TRBV11-1 - TGTGCCAGCAGCTTAGCGGCGGGAAGGGCTGAAGCTTTCTTT CASSLAAGRAEAFF
- TRBJ1-2 TRBV28 - TGTGCCAGCACCGAGTTGGGGCTGCAGGGTAGAGGCTATGGCTACACCTTC CASTELGLQGRGYGYTF
- TRBJ2-5 TRBV3-1/TRBV3-2 TRBD2 TGTGCCAGCAGCCAAGGGCTAGCGGGGGCGGGGGAGACCCAGTACTTC CASSQGLAGAGETQYF
- TRBJ1-2 TRBV6-2/TRBV6-3 TRBD1 TGTGCCAGCAGTTACCAGGGGGCTAGAGGCTACACCTTC CASSYQGARGYTF
- TRBJ2-3 TRBV5-1 TRBD1 TGCGCCAGCAGCAAACAGGGGCCCGAAGATACGCAGTATTTT CASSKQGPEDTQYF
- TRBJ2-3 TRBV6-4 TRBD1 TGTGCCAGCAGGAACAGGGGTGGCACAGATACGCAGTATTTT CASRNRGGTDTQYF
- TRBJ2-7 TRBV14 - TGTGCCAGCAGCCAGGGGCAGGCGGCCACCTACGAGCAGTACTTC CASSQGQAATYEQYF
- TRBJ2-3 TRBV4-2 TRBD2 TGTGCCAGCAGCCAAGATGGCGGGGGGGCGGGGTATTTT CASSQDGGGAGYF
- TRBJ1-1 TRBV10-1 - TGCGCCAGCACCGGACAGCTGAACACTGAAGCTTTCTTT CASTGQLNTEAFF
once TRBJ2-7 TRBV3-1/TRBV3-2 TRBD1 TGTGCCAGCAGCCAACCGCCGTCCGGGACAGGGGGTTCCGAGCAGTACTTC CASSQPPSGTGGSEQYF
- TRBJ2-3 TRBV14 - TGTGCCAGCAGTCGCAGGCCAGATACGCAGTATTTT CASSRRPDTQYF
- TRBJ1-1 TRBV11-2 - TGTGCCAGCAGCTTGAGAATAAACACTGAAGCTTTCTTT CASSLRINTEAFF
- TRBJ2-3 TRBV5-1 TRBD2 TGCGCCAGCAGCCAGGGACTAGCTTTCGATACGCAGTATTTT CASSQGLAFDTQYF
- TRBJ2-5 TRBV24-1 - TGTGCCACCAGTGATTCAGGGGACCCCAACAAGAGGGTCCAGTACTTC CATSDSGDPNKRVQYF
- TRBJ2-2 TRBV7-9 TRBD1 TGTGCCAGCAGACCGGGACAGGGATCCACCGGGGAGCTGTTTTTT CASRPGQGSTGELFF
- TRBJ2-7 TRBV6-6 - TGTGCCAGCAGTCCTGCAGAATACGAGCAGTACTTC CASSPAEYEQYF
- TRBJ2-5 TRBV14 - TGTGCCAGCAGCCAAGATGTTACAGGACAAGAGACCCAGTACTTC CASSQDVTGQETQYF
- TRBJ2-3 TRBV24-1 TRBD1 TGTGCCACCAGTGACCGGACAGGGTTCTTTGGAGATACGCAGTATTTT CATSDRTGFFGDTQYF
- TRBJ1-4 TRBV21-1 - TGTGCCAGCAGGACAGGAAATAATGAAAAACTGTTTTTT CASRTGNNEKLFF
- TRBJ1-2 TRBV9 - TGTGCCAGCAGCGTGGAGGGTAGCTATGGCTACACCTTC CASSVEGSYGYTF
- TRBJ1-4 TRBV20-1 TRBD1 TGCAGTGCTAGTGACAGGGGCCAGGAAAAACTGTTTTTT CSASDRGQEKLFF
- TRBJ1-3 TRBV5-8 - TGTGCCAGCAGCTTGGCCTCAGACAGCATCTCTGGAAACACCATATATTTT CASSLASDSISGNTIYF
- TRBJ1-4 TRBV18 - TGTGCCAGCTCACCATCTGTTAATCCCGGGACTAATGAAAAACTGTTTTTT CASSPSVNPGTNEKLFF
- TRBJ2-4 TRBV15 - TGTGCCACCAGCAGAGTGGGGCGCGTGAGCATTCAGTACTTC CATSRVGRVSIQYF
- TRBJ1-4 TRBV28 TRBD1 TGTGCCAGCACCTTTTCCGGGACAGGGTATGAAAAACTGTTTTTT CASTFSGTGYEKLFF
- TRBJ2-7 TRBV3-1/TRBV3-2 TRBD2 TGTGCCAGCAGCCGCACCGGGACTAGCGTGCCGAGGGAGCAGTACTTC CASSRTGTSVPREQYF
- TRBJ2-3 TRBV29-1 TRBD1 TGCAGCGTGACCGGGACAGGGTACACAGATACGCAGTATTTT CSVTGTGYTDTQYF
once TRBJ1-3 TRBV3-1/TRBV3-2 - TGTGCCAGCAGGCGGGGGACTGGAAACACCATATATTTT CASRRGTGNTIYF
- TRBJ2-1 TRBV5-4 TRBD1 TGTGCCAGCAGCTTGAGAACAGGGGGCGGGGATGAGCAGTTCTTC CASSLRTGGGDEQFF
- TRBJ2-1 TRBV5-1 TRBD2 TGCGCCAGCAGCCAGGCGGGGGGCACCTACAATGAGCAGTTCTTC CASSQAGGTYNEQFF
once TRBJ2-3 TRBV5-1 TRBD2 TGCGCCAGCAGCTTGGCCATCGGGGGGGCCGAAACGCAGTATTTT CASSLAIGGAETQYF
- TRBJ2-1 TRBV18 TRBD1 TGTGCCAGCTCAAAGTATACAGGGGGCGAAGATGAGCAGTTCTTC CASSKYTGGEDEQFF
- TRBJ2-5 TRBV7-2 - TGTGCCAGCAGCTTAGCACAGGCCGGTGCGACCCAGTACTTC CASSLAQAGATQYF
- TRBJ1-4 TRBV27 TRBD1 TGTGCCAGCTGCCGGACAGGGGGCGATGAAAAACTGTTTTTT CASCRTGGDEKLFF
- TRBJ1-2 TRBV6-5 TRBD1 TGTGCCAGCAGTTCCGCGGACAGGGTTTATGGCTACACCTTC CASSSADRVYGYTF
- TRBJ2-7 TRBV7-2 - TGTGCCAGCAGCTTCACAGGAGAAGGAACCGAGCAGTACTTC CASSFTGEGTEQYF
- TRBJ1-1 TRBV11-3 TRBD1 TGTGCCAGCAGAAGGCCGGGACAGGGGCGTCAAGCTTTCTTT CASRRPGQGRQAFF
- TRBJ1-1 TRBV9 - TGTGCCAGCAGCGTATCAACAGGGCGGACTGAAGCTTTCTTT CASSVSTGRTEAFF
- TRBJ2-3 TRBV6-5 - TGTGCCAGCGGAGGGGGGGGCCATAATACGCAGTATTTT CASGGGGHNTQYF
- TRBJ1-3 TRBV4-1 TRBD1 TGCGCCAGCAGCCAAGCACACTCAGGGGGAACTGGAAACACCATATATTTT CASSQAHSGGTGNTIYF
- TRBJ2-5 TRBV29-1 - TGCGGGGGCGGTTCTCGAGAGACCCAGTACTTC CGGGSRETQYF